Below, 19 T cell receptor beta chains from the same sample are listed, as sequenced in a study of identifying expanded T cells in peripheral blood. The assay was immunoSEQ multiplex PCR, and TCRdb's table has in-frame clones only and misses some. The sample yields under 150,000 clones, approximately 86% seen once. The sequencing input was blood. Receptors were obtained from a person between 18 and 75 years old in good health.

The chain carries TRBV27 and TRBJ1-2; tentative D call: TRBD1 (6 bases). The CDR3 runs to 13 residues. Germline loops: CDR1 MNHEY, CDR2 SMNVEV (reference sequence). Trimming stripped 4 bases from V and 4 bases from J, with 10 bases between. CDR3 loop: CASSSTGAYGYTF. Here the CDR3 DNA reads TGTGCCAGCAGTTCGACAGGTGCCTATGGCTACACCTTC.

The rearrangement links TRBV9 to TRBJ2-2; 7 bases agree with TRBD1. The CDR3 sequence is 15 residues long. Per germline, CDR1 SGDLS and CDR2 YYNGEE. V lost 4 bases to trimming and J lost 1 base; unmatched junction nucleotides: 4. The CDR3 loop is CASSPTGMNTGELFF. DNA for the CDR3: TGTGCCAGCAGCCCGACAGGGATGAACACCGGGGAGCTGTTTTTT.

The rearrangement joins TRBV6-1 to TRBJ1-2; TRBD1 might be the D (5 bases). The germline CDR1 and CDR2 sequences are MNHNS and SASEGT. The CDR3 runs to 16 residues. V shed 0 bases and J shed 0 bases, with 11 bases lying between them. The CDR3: CASSEALQAANYGYTF. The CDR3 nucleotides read TGTGCCAGCAGTGAAGCGCTACAGGCGGCTAACTATGGCTACACCTTC.

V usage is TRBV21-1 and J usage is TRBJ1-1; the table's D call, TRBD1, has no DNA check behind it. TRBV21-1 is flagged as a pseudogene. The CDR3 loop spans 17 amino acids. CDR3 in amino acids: CASSKALWDRVNTEAFF. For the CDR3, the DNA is TGTGCCAGCAGCAAAGCGCTTTGGGACAGAGTGAACACTGAAGCTTTCTTT.

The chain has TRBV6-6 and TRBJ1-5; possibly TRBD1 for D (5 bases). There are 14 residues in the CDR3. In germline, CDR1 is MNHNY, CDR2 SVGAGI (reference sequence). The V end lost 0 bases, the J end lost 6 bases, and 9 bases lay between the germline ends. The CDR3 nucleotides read TGTGCCAGCAGTTACTCCGGGGCGGGTCAGCCCCAGCATTTT. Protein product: CASSYSGAGQPQHF.

The CDR3 loop is CASSHRGAVSSYEQYF. CDR3 nucleotide sequence: TGCGCCAGCAGCCATCGGGGGGCAGTGAGCTCCTACGAGCAGTACTTC. V gene TRBV4-1 combines with J gene TRBJ2-7; D might be TRBD2 (7 bases). This CDR3 is 16 amino acids long. V gave up 3 bases and J gave up 0 bases, with 15 bases separating them. Germline V gene data show CDR1 as MGHRA and CDR2 as YSYEKL.

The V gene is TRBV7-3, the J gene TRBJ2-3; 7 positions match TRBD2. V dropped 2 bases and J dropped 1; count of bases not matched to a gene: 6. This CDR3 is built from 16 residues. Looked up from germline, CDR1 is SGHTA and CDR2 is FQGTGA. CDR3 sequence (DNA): TGTGCCAGCAGCTTACAAGGACTAGGGGGCACAGATACGCAGTATTTT. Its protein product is CASSLQGLGGTDTQYF.

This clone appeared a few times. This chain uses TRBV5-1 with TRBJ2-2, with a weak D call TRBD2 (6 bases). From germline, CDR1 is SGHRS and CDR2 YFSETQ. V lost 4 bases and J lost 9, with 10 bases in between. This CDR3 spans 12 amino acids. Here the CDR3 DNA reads TGCGCCAGCAGCCAGACTAGGAGGGAGCTGTTTTTT. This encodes CASSQTRRELFF.

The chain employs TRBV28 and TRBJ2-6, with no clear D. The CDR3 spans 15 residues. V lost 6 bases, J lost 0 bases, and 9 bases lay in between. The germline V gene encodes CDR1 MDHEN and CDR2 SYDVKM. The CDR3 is CASSPGSSGANVLTF. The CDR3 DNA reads TGTGCCAGCAGCCCTGGGTCCTCTGGGGCCAACGTCCTGACTTTC.

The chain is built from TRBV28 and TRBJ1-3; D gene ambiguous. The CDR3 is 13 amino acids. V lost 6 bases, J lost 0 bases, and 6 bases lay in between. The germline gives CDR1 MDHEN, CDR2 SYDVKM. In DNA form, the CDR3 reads TGTGCCAGCAGCGGGATCTCTGGAAACACCATATATTTT. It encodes CASSGISGNTIYF.

The chain's CDR3 is CSVGADKPTGELFF. CDR3 bases: TGCAGCGTTGGGGCTGACAAACCCACCGGGGAGCTGTTTTTT. J is TRBJ2-2 and V is TRBV29-1; the D is unclear. The CDR3 has 14 amino acids. The ends were cut back, 4 bases at V and 4 bases at J, with 13 bases in the middle. The germline CDR1 and CDR2 sequences are SQVTM and ANQGSEA.

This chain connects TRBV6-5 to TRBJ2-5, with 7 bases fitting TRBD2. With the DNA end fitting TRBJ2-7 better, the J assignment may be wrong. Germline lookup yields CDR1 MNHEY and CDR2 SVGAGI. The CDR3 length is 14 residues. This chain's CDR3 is CASSNRGSTHEQYF. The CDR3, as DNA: TGTGCCAGCAGTAACCGCGGGAGTACCCACGAGCAGTACTTC.

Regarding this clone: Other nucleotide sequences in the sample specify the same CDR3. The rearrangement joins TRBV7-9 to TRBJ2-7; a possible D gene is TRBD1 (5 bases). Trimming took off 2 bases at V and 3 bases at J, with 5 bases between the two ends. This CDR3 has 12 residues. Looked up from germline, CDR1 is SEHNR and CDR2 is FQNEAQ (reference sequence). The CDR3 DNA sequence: TGTGCCAGCAGCTTACAGGGCTACGAGCAGTACTTC. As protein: CASSLQGYEQYF.

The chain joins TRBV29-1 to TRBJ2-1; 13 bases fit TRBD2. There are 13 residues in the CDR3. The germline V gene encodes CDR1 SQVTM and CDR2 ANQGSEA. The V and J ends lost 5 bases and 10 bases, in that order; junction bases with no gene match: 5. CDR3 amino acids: CSVTTSGGMEQFF. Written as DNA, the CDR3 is TGCAGCGTTACGACTAGCGGGGGGATGGAGCAGTTCTTC.

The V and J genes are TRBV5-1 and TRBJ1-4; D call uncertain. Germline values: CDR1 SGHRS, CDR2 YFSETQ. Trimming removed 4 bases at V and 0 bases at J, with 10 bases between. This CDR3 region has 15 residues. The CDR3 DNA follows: TGCGCCAGCAGCCCTGGGGTGTCAACTAATGAAAAACTGTTTTTT. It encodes CASSPGVSTNEKLFF.

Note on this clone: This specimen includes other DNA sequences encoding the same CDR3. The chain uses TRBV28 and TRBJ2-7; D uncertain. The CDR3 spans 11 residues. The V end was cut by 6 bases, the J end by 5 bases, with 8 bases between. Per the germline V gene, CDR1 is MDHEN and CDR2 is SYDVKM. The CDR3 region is CASRSGDEQYF. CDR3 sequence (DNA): TGTGCCAGCAGGTCCGGAGACGAGCAGTACTTC.

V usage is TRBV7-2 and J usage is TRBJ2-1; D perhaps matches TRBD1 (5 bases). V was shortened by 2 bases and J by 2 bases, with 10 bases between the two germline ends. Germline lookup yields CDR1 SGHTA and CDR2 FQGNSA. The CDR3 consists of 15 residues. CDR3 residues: CASSLQGQTYNEQFF. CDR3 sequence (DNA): TGTGCCAGCAGCTTACAGGGCCAGACCTACAATGAGCAGTTCTTC.

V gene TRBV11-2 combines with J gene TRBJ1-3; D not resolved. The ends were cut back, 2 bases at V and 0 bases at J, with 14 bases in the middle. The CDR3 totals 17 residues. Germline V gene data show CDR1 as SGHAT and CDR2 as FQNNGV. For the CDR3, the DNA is TGTGCCAGCAGCTTAACAGTCCGCTCGAGCTCTGGAAACACCATATATTTT. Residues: CASSLTVRSSSGNTIYF.

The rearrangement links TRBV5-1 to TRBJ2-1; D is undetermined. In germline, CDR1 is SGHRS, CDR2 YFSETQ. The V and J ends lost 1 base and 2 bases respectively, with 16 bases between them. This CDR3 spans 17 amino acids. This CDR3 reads CASSLRPRLAAYNEQFF. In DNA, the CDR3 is TGCGCCAGCAGCTTGCGACCCAGACTTGCAGCCTACAATGAGCAGTTCTTC.